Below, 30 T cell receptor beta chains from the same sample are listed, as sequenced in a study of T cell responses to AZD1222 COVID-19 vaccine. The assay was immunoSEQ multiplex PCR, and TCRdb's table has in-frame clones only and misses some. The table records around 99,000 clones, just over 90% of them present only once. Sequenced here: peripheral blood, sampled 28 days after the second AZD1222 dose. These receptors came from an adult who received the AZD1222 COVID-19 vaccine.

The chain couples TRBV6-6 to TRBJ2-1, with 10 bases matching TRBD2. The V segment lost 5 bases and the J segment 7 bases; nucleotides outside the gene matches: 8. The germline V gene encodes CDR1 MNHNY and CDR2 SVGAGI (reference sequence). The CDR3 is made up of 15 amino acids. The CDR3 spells CASSGLAGVLNEQFF. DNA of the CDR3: TGTGCCAGCAGTGGTCTAGCGGGAGTGTTGAATGAGCAGTTCTTC.

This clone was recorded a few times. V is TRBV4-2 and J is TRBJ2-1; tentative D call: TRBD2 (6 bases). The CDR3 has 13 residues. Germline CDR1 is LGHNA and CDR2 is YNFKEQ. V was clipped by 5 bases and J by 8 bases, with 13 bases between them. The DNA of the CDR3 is TGTGCCAGCAGCTGGGGACTTGAGGATGAGCAGTTCTTC. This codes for CASSWGLEDEQFF.

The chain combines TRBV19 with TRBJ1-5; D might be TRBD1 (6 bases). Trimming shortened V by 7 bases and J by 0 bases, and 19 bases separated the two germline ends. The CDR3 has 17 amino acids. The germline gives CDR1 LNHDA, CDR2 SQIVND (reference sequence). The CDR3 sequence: CASIPRSGDGSNQPQHF. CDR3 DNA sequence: TGTGCCAGTATTCCAAGGTCAGGGGACGGTAGCAATCAGCCCCAGCATTTT.

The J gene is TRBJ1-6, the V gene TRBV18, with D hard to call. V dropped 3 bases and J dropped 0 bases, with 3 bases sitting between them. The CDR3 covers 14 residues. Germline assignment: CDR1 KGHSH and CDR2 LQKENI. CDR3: CASSPGSYNSPLHF. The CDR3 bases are TGTGCCAGCTCACCTGGCTCCTATAATTCACCCCTCCACTTT. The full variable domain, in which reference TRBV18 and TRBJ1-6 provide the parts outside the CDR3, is NAGVMQNPRHLVRRRGQEARLRCSPMKGHSHVYWYRQLPEEGLKFMVYLQKENIIDESGMPKERFSAEFPKEGPSILRIQQVVRGDSAAYFCASSPGSYNSPLHFGNGTRLTVT.

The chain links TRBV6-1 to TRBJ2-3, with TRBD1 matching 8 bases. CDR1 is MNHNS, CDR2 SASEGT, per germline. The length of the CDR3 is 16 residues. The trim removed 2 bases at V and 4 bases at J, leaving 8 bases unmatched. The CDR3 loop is CASSESLTGVADTQYF. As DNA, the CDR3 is TGTGCCAGCAGTGAATCGCTGACAGGGGTCGCAGATACGCAGTATTTT.

This chain's CDR3 is CASSTGQGALYGYTF. In DNA, the CDR3 is TGTGCCAGCAGTACCGGACAGGGGGCTCTCTATGGCTACACCTTC. J is TRBJ1-2 and V is TRBV6-5; 11 bases are shared with TRBD1. The length of the CDR3 is 15 residues. V shed 5 bases, J shed 4 bases, and the junction held 6 bases outside the gene matches. The V gene's germline CDR1 is MNHEY and CDR2 SVGAGI.

The CDR3 DNA is TGTGCCAGCAGCCAGGCCGAGCGGCAGGGTCCCTACAATGAGCAGTTCTTC. Amino acids: CASSQAERQGPYNEQFF. J is TRBJ2-1 and V is TRBV21-1. TRBV21-1 is classified as a pseudogene. The CDR3 consists of 17 residues.

As DNA, the CDR3 is TGTGCCAGCAGCCTCTTCGGGAAATACACTGAAGCTTTCTTT. Translating gives CASSLFGKYTEAFF. V and J are TRBV14 and TRBJ1-1; D gene ambiguous. Germline V gives CDR1 SGHDN, CDR2 FVKESK. The CDR3 loop spans 14 amino acids. V gave up 4 bases and J gave up 3 bases, with 12 bases separating them. Drawing the rest from reference TRBV14 and TRBJ1-1, the complete variable domain is EAGVTQFPSHSVIEKGQTVTLRCDPISGHDNLYWYRRVMGKEIKFLLHFVKESKQDESGMPNNRFLAERTGGTYSTLKVQPAELEDSGVYFCASSLFGKYTEAFFGQGTRLTVV.

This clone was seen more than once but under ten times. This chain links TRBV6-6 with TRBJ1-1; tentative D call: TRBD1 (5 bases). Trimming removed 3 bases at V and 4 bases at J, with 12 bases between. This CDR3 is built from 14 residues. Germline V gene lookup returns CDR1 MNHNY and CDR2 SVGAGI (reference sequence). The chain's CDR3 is CASSYEGRGTEAFF. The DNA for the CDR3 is TGTGCCAGCAGTTATGAAGGGAGGGGCACTGAAGCTTTCTTT.

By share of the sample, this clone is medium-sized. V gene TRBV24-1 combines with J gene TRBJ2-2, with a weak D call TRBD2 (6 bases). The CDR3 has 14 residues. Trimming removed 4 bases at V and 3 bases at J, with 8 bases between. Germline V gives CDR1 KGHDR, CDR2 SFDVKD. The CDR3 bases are TGTGCCACCAGTGAGGGGAGGTACACCGGGGAGCTGTTTTTT. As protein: CATSEGRYTGELFF.

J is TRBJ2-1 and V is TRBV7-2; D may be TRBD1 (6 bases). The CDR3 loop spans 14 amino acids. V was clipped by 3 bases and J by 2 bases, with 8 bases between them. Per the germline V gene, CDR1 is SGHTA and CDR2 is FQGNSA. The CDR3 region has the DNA TGTGCCAGCAGCTTTCAGGGGCCCTACAATGAGCAGTTCTTC. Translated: CASSFQGPYNEQFF.

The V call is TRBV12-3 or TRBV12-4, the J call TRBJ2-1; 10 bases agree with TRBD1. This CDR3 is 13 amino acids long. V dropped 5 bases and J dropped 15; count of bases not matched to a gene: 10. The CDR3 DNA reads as TGTGCCAGCAGTCCCCGGGACAGGGGAGCCCCGTTCTTC. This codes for CASSPRDRGAPFF.

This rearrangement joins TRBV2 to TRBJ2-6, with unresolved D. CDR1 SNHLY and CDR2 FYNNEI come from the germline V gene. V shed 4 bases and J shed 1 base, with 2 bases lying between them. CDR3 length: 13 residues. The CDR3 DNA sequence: TGTGCCAGCAGTGGTTCTGGGGCCAACGTCCTGACTTTC. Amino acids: CASSGSGANVLTF.

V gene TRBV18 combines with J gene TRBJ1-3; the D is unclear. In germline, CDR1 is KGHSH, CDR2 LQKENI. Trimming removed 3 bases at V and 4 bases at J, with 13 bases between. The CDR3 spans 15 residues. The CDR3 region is CASSPTEGAGNTIYF. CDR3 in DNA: TGTGCCAGCTCACCGACGGAGGGTGCAGGAAACACCATATATTTT.

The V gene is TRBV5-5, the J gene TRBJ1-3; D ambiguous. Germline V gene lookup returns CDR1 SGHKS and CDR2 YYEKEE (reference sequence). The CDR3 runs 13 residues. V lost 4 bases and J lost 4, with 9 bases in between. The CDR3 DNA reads TGTGCCAGCAGCATCAGACGGGGAAACACCATATATTTT. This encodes CASSIRRGNTIYF.

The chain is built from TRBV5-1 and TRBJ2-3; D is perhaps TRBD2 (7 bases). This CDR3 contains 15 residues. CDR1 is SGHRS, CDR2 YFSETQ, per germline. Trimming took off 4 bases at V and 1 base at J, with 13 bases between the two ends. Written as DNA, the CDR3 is TGCGCCAGCAGCGACCAAGGGGGGGGCACAGATACGCAGTATTTT. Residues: CASSDQGGGTDTQYF.

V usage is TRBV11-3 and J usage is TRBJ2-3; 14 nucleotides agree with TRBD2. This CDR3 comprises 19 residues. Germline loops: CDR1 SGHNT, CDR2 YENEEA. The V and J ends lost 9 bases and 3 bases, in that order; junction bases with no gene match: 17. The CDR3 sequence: CARPTRQGLAGVGTDTQYF. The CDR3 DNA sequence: TGTGCCAGACCAACTCGGCAGGGACTAGCGGGAGTTGGTACAGATACGCAGTATTTT.

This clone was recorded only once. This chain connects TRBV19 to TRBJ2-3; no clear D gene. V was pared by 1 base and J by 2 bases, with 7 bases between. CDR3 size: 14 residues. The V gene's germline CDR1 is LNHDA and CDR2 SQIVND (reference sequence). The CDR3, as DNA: TGTGCCAGTAGTATAGGGGCTGCCACAGATACGCAGTATTTT. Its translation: CASSIGAATDTQYF.

CDR3 loop: CASSVGGLATSNEQFF. The CDR3 nucleotides are TGTGCCAGCAGCGTAGGCGGACTAGCCACTTCGAATGAGCAGTTCTTC. The chain joins TRBV9 to TRBJ2-1, with 8 bases that match TRBD2. Germline lookup yields CDR1 SGDLS and CDR2 YYNGEE. This CDR3 region has 16 residues. V lost 0 bases to trimming and J lost 7 bases; unmatched junction nucleotides: 9.

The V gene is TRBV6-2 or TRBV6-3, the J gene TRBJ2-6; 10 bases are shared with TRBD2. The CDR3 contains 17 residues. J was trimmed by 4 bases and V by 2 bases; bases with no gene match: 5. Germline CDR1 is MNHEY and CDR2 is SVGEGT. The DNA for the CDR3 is TGTGCCAGCAGTTACCCCCTAGCGGGAGCCGGGGCCAACGTCCTGACTTTC. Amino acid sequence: CASSYPLAGAGANVLTF.

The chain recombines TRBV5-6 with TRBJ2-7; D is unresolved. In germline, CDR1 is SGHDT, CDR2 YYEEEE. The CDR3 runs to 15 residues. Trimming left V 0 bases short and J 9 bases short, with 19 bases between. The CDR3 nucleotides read TGTGCCAGCAGCTTGGCCTTGGACCCGGCTGGTTGGCAGTACTTC. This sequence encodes CASSLALDPAGWQYF. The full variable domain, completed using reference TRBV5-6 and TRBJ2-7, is DAGVTQSPTHLIKTRGQQVTLRCSPKSGHDTVSWYQQALGQGPQFIFQYYEEEERQRGNFPDRFSGHQFPNYSSELNVNALLLGDSALYLCASSLALDPAGWQYFGPGTRLTVT.

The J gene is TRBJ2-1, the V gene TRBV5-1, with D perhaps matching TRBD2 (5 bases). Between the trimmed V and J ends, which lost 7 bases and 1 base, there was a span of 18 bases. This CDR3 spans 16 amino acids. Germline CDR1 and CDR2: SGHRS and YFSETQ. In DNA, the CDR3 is TGCGCCAGCTCGGTAGGGAGTACGGGGTCCTACAATGAGCAGTTCTTC. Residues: CASSVGSTGSYNEQFF. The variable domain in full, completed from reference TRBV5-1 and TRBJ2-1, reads KAGVTQTPRYLIKTRGQQVTLSCSPISGHRSVSWYQQTPGQGLQFLFEYFSETQRNKGNFPGRFSGRQFSNSRSEMNVSTLELGDSALYLCASSVGSTGSYNEQFFGPGTRLTVL.

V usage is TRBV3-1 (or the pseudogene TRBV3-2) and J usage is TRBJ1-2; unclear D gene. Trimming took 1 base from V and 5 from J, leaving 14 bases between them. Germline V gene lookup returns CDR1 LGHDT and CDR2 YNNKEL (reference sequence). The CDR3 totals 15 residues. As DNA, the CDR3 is TGTGCCAGCAGCCAAGGAGGCGGGCCCACTTATGGCTACACCTTC. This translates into CASSQGGGPTYGYTF.

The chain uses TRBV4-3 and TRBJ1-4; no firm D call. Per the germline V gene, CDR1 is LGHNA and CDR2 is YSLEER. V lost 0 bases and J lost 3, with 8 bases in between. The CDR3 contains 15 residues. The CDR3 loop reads CASSQESRANEKLFF. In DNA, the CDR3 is TGCGCCAGCAGCCAAGAGAGTCGGGCTAATGAAAAACTGTTTTTT.

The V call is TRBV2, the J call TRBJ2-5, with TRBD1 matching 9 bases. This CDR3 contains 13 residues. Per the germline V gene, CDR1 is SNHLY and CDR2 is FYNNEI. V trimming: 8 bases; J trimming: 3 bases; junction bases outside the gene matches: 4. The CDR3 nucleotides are TGTGCCAGCGCCCGGGACAGGGAAGAGACCCAGTACTTC. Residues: CASARDREETQYF.

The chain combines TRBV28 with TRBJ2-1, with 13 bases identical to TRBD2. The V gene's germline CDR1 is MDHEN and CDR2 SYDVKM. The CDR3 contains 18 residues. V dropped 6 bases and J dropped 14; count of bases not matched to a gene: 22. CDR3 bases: TGTGCCAGCAGCTTAGACATCCGACTAGCGGGAGGTTCAATGTCGGAGTTCTTC. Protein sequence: CASSLDIRLAGGSMSEFF.

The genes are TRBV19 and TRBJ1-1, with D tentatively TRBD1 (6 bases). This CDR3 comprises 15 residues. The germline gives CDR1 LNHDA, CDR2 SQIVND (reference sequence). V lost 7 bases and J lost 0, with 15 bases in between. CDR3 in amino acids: CASTADRAMNTEAFF. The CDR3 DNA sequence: TGTGCCAGTACCGCGGACAGAGCGATGAACACTGAAGCTTTCTTT.

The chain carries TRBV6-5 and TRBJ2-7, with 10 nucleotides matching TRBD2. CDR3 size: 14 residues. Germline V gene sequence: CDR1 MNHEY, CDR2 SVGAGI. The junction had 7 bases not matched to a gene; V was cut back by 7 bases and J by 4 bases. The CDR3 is CASTPAGGPYEQYF. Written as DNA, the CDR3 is TGTGCCAGCACCCCAGCGGGAGGGCCGTACGAGCAGTACTTC.

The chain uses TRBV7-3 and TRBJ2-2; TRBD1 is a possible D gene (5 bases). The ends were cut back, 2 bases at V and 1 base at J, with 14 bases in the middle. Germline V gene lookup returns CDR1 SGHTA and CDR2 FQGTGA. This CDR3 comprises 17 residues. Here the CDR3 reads CASSLGRARRNTGELFF. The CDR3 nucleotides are TGTGCCAGCAGCTTAGGCAGGGCAAGGAGGAACACCGGGGAGCTGTTTTTT.

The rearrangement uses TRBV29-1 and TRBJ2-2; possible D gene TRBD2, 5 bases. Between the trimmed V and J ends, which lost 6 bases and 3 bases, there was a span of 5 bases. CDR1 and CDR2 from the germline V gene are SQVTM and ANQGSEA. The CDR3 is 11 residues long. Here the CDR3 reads CSVGDTGELFF. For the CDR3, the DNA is TGCAGCGTCGGGGACACCGGGGAGCTGTTTTTT.